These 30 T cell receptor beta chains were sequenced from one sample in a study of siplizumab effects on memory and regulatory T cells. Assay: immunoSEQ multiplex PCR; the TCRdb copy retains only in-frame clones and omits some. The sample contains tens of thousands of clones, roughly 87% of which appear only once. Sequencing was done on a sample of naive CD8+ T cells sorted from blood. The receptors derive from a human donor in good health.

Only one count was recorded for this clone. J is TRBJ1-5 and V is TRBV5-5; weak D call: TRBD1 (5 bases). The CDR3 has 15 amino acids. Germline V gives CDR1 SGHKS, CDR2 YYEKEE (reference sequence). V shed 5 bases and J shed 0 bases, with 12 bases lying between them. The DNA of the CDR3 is TGTGCCAGCAGTTCCACGACAGATAGCAATCAGCCCCAGCATTTT. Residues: CASSSTTDSNQPQHF.

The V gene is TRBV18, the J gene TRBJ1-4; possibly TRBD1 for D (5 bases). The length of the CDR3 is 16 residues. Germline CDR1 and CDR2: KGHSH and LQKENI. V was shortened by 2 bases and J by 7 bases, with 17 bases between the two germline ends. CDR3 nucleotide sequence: TGTGCCAGCTCACCAGAGTTCGGGGGTTCAGGTGAAAAACTGTTTTTT. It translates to CASSPEFGGSGEKLFF.

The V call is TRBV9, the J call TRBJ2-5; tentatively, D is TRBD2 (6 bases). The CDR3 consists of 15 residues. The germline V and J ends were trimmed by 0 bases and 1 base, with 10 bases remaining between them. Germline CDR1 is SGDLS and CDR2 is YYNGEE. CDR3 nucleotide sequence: TGTGCCAGCAGCGTAGAGGGACTTCTCCAAGAGACCCAGTACTTC. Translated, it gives CASSVEGLLQETQYF.

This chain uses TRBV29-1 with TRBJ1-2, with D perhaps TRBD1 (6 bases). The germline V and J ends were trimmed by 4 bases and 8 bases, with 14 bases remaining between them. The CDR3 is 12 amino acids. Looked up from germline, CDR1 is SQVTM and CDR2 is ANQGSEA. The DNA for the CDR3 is TGCAGCGTTGCTGGGGGGCTAGAGGGCTACACCTTC. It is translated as CSVAGGLEGYTF.

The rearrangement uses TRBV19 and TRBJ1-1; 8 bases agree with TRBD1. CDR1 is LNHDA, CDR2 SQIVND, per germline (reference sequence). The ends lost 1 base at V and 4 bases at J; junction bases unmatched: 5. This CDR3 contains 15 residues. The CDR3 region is CASSIGGTGGTEAFF. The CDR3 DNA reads TGTGCCAGTAGTATAGGGGGAACAGGGGGCACTGAAGCTTTCTTT.

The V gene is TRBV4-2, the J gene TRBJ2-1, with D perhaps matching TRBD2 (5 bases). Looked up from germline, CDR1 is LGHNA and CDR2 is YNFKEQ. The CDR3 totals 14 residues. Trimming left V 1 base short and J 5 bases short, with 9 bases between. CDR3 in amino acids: CASSQAGEHNEQFF. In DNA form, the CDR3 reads TGTGCCAGCAGCCAAGCCGGGGAACACAATGAGCAGTTCTTC.

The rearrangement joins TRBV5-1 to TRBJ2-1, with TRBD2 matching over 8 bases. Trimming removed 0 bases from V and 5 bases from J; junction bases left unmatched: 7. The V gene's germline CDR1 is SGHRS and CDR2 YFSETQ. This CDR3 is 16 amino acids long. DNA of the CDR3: TGCGCCAGCAGCTTGGTGCCAGCGGGGGAAAACAATGAGCAGTTCTTC. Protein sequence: CASSLVPAGENNEQFF. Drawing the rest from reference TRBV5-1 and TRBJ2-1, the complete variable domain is KAGVTQTPRYLIKTRGQQVTLSCSPISGHRSVSWYQQTPGQGLQFLFEYFSETQRNKGNFPGRFSGRQFSNSRSEMNVSTLELGDSALYLCASSLVPAGENNEQFFGPGTRLTVL.

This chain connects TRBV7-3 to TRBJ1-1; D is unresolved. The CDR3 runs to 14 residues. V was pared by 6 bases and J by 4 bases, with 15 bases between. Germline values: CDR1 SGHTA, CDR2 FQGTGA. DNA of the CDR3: TGTGCCAGCAGTCCAACAGTAATCAGCACTGAAGCTTTCTTT. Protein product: CASSPTVISTEAFF.

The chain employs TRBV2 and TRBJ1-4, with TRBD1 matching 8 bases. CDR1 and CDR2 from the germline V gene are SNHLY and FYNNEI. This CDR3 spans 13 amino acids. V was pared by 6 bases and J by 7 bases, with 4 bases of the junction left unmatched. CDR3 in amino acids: CASRETGGEKLFF. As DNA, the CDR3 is TGTGCCAGCAGAGAAACAGGGGGTGAAAAACTGTTTTTT. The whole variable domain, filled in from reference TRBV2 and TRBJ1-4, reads EPEVTQTPSHQVTQMGQEVILRCVPISNHLYFYWYRQILGQKVEFLVSFYNNEISEKSEIFDDQFSVERPDGSNFTLKIRSTKLEDSAMYFCASRETGGEKLFFGSGTQLSVL.

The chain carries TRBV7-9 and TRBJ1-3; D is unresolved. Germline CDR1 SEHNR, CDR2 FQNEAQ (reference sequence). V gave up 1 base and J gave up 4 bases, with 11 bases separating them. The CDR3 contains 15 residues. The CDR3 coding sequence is TGTGCCAGCAGCTTAGTAAGGACTGGAGGAAACACCATATATTTT. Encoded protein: CASSLVRTGGNTIYF.

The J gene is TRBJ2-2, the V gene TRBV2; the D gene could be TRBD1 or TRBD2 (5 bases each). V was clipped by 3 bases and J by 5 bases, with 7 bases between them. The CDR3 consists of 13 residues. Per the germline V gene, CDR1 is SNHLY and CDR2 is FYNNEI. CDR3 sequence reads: CASSEWGTGELFF. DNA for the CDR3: TGTGCCAGCAGTGAGTGGGGGACCGGGGAGCTGTTTTTT.

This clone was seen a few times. The CDR3 here is CASSLATGVWYEQYF. Here the CDR3 DNA reads TGTGCCAGCAGCTTAGCGACGGGGGTGTGGTACGAGCAGTACTTC. V gene TRBV7-9 combines with J gene TRBJ2-7; D perhaps matches TRBD2 (6 bases). This CDR3 has 15 amino acids. Trimming left V 0 bases short and J 4 bases short, with 13 bases between. Germline CDR1 and CDR2: SEHNR and FQNEAQ (reference sequence).

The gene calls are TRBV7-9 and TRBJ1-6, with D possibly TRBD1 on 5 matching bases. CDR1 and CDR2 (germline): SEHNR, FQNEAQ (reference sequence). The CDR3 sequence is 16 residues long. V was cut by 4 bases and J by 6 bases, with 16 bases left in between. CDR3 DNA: TGTGCCAGCAGCTCGCCCGGGGGGACTTTTAATTCACCCCTCCACTTT. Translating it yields CASSSPGGTFNSPLHF.

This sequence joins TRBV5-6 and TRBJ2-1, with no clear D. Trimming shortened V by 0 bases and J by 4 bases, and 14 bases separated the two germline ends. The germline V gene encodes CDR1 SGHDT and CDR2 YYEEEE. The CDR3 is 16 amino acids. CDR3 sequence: CASSLAVRPMYNEQFF. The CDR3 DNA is TGTGCCAGCAGCTTGGCGGTCCGCCCAATGTACAATGAGCAGTTCTTC.

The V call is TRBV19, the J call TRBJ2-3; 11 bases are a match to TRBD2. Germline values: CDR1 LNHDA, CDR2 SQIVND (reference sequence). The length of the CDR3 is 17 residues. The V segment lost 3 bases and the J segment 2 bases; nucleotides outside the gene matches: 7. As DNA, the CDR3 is TGTGCCAGTAGTATCCCGTTAGCGGGAGGGCTCACAGATACGCAGTATTTT. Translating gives CASSIPLAGGLTDTQYF.

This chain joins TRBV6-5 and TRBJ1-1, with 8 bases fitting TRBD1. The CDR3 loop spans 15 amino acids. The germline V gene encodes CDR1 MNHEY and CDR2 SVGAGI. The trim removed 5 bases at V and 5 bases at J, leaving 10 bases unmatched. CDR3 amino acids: CASSLSGTGSTEAFF. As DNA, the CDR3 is TGTGCCAGCAGTCTCTCCGGGACAGGTTCGACTGAAGCTTTCTTT.

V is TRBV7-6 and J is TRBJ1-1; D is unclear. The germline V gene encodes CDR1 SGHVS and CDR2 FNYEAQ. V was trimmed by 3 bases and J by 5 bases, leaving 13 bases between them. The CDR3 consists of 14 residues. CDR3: CASSFTLGGTEAFF. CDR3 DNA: TGTGCCAGCAGCTTCACCTTGGGAGGAACTGAAGCTTTCTTT.

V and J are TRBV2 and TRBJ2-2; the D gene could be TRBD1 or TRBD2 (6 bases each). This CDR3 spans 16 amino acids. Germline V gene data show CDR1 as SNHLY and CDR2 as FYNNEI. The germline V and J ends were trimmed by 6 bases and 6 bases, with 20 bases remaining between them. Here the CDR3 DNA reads TGTGCCAGCAGCCCCGGGGGCTCTCTCAGCGCCGGGGAGCTGTTTTTT. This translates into CASSPGGSLSAGELFF.

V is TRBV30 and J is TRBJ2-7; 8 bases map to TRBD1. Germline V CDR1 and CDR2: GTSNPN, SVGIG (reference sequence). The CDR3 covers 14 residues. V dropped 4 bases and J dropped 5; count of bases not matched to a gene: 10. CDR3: CAWKGVPGGHEQYF. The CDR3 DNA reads TGTGCCTGGAAGGGTGTCCCAGGGGGCCACGAGCAGTACTTC. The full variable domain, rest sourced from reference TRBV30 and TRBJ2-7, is SQTIHQWPATLVQPVGSPLSLECTVEGTSNPNLYWYRQAAGRGLQLLFYSVGIGQISSEVPQNLSASRPQDRQFILSSKKLLLSDSGFYLCAWKGVPGGHEQYFGPGTRLTVT.

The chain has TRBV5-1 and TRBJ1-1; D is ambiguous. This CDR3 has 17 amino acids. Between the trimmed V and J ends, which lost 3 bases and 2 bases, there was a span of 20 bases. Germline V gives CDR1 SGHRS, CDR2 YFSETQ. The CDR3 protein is CASSSNLLGSTNTEAFF. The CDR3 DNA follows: TGCGCCAGCAGCTCCAACTTGCTGGGTAGCACAAACACTGAAGCTTTCTTT. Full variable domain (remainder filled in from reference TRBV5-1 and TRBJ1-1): KAGVTQTPRYLIKTRGQQVTLSCSPISGHRSVSWYQQTPGQGLQFLFEYFSETQRNKGNFPGRFSGRQFSNSRSEMNVSTLELGDSALYLCASSSNLLGSTNTEAFFGQGTRLTVV.

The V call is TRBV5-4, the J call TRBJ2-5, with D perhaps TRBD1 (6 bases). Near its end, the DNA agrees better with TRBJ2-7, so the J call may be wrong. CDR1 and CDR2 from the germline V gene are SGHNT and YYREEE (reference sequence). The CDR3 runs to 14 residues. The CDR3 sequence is CASSYGQPPYEQYF. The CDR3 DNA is TGTGCCAGCAGCTATGGACAGCCTCCCTACGAGCAGTACTTC.

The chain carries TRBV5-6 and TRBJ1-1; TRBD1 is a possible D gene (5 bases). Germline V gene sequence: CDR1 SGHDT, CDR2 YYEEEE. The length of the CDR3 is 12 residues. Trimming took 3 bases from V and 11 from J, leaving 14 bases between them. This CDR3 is CASSSREGLAFF. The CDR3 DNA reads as TGTGCCAGCAGCTCTCGCGAGGGGTTGGCTTTCTTT.

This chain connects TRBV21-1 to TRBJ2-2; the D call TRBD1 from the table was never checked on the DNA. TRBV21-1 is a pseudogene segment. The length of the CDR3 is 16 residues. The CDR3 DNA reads TGTGCCAGCAGCGACCGACAGGGGCTGAACACCGGGGAGCTGTTTTTT. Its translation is CASSDRQGLNTGELFF.

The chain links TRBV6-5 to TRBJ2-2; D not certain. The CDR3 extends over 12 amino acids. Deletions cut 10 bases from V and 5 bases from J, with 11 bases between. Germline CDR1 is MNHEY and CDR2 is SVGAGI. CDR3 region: CAILGPTGELFF. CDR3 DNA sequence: TGTGCCATCCTAGGACCTACCGGGGAGCTGTTTTTT.

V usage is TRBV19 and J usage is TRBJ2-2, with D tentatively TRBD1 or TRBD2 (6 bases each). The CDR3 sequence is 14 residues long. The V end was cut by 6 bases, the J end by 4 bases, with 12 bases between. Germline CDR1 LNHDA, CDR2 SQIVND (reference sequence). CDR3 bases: TGTGCCAGTAGATGGGGGGCTGGCACCGGGGAGCTGTTTTTT. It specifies CASRWGAGTGELFF.

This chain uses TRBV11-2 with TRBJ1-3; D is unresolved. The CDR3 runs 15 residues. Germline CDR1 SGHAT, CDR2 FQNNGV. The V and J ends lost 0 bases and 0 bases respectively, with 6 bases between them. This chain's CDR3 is CASSLEALSGNTIYF. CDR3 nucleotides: TGTGCCAGCAGCTTAGAGGCGCTCTCTGGAAACACCATATATTTT.

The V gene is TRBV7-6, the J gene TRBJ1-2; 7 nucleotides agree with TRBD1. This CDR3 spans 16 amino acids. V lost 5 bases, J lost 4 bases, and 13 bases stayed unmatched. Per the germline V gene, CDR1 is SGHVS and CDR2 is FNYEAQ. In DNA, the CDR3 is TGTGCCAGCAGCCCACTAACGACAGGGTTAGGCTATGGCTACACCTTC. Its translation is CASSPLTTGLGYGYTF.

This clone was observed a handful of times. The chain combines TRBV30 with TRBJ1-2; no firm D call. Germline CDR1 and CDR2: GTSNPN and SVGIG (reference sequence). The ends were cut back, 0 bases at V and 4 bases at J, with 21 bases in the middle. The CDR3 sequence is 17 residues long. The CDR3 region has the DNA TGTGCCTGGAGTGTACCCCTCCCTACTACGGTGGCCTATGGCTACACCTTC. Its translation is CAWSVPLPTTVAYGYTF.

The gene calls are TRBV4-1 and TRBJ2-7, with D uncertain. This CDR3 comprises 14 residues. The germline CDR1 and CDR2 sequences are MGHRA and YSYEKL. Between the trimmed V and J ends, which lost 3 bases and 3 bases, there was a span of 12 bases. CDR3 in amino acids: CASSQGKVIYEQYF. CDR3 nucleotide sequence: TGCGCCAGCAGCCAGGGCAAGGTTATCTACGAGCAGTACTTC.

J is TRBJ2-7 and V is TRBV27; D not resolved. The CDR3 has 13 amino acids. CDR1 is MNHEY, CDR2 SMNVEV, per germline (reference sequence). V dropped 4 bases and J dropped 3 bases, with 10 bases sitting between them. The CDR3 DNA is TGTGCCAGCAGTTACGGGCCTGGCTACGAGCAGTACTTC. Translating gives CASSYGPGYEQYF.